This TCR beta chain was identified in a study of human T cells and chemical hapten exposure. About the study: The use of 2% DPC on approximately 2 cm by approximately 2 cm of upper inner arm skin constituted sensitization.

The V and J ends lost 0 bases and 5 bases, in that order; junction bases with no gene match: 7. The CDR3 covers 18 residues. Germline lookup yields CDR1 LGHDT and CDR2 YNNKEL (reference sequence). TCRdb independently ran MiXCR on the RACE reads; one entry per CDR3 protein. The repertoire holds 180,000 or so distinct CDR3 sequences, with almost 30% as singletons. This sample's time point: pre-sensitization, week 0. Treatment specified: therapeutic diphenylcyclopropenone sensitization with weekly scalp DPC. The TCR originated in a woman between 25 and 40 years old with alopecia areata. Some clones in this sample may be carry-over from other donors' samples. The chain is built from TRBV3-1 and TRBJ2-1, with TRBD2 matching 13 bases. The sample here was whole blood, taken in connection with sensitization to the hapten diphenylcyclopropenone (DPC). CDR3 in DNA: TGTGCCAGCAGCCAAGATACTAGCGGGAGGGCCCTCGACAATGAGCAGTTCTTC. Translated, it gives CASSQDTSGRALDNEQFF.